The clone carrying this T cell receptor (beta chain) was seen a few times. The CDR3 sequence is 13 residues long. V lost 0 bases and J lost 10, with 12 bases in between. Germline V gives CDR1 WNHNN, CDR2 SYGVQD (reference sequence). Repertoires were generated with immunoSEQ multiplex PCR, while TCRdb's copy carries only in-frame clones and drops some. The table records more than 95,000 clones, 75% to 85% of them present only once. This entry belongs to a study of blood T cell repertoires in COVID-19. On the study more broadly: The cDNA or gDNA used as material had been derived from T cells, B-cell-depleted T cells, or PBMCs.

The sequenced sample consisted of peripheral blood. V usage is TRBV10-1 and J usage is TRBJ1-1; D might be TRBD1 (5 bases). The TCR was taken from a man in his fifties or sixties with acute or convalescent COVID-19. The CDR3 is CASSESVGAPAFF. CDR3 in DNA: TGCGCCAGCAGTGAGTCGGTAGGGGCCCCAGCTTTCTTT.